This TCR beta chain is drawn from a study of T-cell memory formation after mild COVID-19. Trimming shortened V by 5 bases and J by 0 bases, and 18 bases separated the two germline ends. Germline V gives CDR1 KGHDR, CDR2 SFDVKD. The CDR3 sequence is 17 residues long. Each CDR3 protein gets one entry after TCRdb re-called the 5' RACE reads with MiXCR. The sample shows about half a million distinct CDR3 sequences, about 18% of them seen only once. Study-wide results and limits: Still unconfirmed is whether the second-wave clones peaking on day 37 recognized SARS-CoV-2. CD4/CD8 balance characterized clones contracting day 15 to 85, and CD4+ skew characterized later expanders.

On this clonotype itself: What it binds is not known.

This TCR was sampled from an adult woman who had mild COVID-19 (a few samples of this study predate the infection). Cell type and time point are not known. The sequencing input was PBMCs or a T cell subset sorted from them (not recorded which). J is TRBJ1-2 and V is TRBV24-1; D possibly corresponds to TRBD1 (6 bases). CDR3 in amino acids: CATSGPGGAAANYGYTF. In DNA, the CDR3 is TGTGCCACCAGTGGACCGGGGGGCGCGGCGGCTAACTATGGCTACACCTTC.